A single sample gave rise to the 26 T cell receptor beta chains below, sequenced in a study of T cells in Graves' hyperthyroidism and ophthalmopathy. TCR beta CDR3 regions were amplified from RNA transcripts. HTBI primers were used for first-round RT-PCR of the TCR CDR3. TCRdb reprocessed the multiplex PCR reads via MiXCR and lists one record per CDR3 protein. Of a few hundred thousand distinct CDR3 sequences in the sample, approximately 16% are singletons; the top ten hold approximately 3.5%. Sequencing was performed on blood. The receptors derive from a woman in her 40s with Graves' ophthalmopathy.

The CDR3: CSVATQHGTDTQYF. CDR3 coding DNA: TGCAGCGTTGCGACACAGCACGGCACAGATACGCAGTATTTT. The chain is built from TRBV29-1 and TRBJ2-3, with D unclear. Trimming removed 4 bases at V and 1 base at J, with 12 bases between. This CDR3 region has 14 residues. Germline assignment: CDR1 SQVTM and CDR2 ANQGSEA.

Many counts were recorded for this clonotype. CDR3 coding DNA: TGTGCCTGGAGTGCTGACAGAAAAAACATTCAGTACTTC. Protein product: CAWSADRKNIQYF. This chain joins TRBV30 and TRBJ2-4; TRBD1 is a possible D gene (5 bases). The germline V gene has CDR1 GTSNPN and CDR2 SVGIG (reference sequence). V was shortened by 1 base and J by 4 bases, with 8 bases between the two germline ends. CDR3 length: 13 amino acids.

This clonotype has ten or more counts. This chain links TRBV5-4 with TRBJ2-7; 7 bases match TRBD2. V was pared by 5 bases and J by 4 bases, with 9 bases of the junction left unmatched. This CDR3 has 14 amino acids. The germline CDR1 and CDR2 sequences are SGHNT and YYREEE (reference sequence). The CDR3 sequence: CASSMGGSPYEQYF. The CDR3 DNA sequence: TGTGCCAGCAGTATGGGCGGGAGCCCATACGAGCAGTACTTC.

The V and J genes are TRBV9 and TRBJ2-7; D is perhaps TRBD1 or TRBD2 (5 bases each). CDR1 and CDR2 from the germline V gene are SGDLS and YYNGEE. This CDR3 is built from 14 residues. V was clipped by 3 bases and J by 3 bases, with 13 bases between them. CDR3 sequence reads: CASSAGTENYEQYF. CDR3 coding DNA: TGTGCCAGCAGCGCGGGGACGGAGAACTACGAGCAGTACTTC.

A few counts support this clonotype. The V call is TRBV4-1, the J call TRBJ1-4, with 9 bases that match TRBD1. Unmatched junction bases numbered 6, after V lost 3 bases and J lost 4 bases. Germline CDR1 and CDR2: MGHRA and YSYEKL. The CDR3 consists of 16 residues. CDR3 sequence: CASSHPPGQGNEKLFF. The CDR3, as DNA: TGCGCCAGCAGCCACCCCCCGGGACAGGGTAATGAAAAACTGTTTTTT.

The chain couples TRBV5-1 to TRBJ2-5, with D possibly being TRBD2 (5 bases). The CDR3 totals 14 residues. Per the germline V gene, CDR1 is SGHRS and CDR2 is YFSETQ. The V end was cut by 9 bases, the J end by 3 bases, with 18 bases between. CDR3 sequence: CATQLGVGKETQYF. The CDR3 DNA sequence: TGCGCCACCCAGCTCGGGGTAGGGAAAGAGACCCAGTACTTC.

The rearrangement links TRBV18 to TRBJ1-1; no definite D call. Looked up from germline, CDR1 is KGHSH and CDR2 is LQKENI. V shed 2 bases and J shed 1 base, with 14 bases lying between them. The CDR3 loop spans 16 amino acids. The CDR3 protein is CASSPILGSWNTEAFF. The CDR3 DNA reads TGTGCCAGCTCACCAATTCTAGGGAGTTGGAACACTGAAGCTTTCTTT.

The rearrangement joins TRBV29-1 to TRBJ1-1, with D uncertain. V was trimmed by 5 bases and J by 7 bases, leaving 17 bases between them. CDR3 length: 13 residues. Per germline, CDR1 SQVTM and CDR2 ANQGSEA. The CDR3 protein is CSVYVGSSLEAFF. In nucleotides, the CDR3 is TGCAGCGTTTATGTGGGGAGCTCCCTTGAAGCTTTCTTT. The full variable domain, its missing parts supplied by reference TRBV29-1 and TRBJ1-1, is SAVISQKPSRDICQRGTSLTIQCQVDSQVTMMFWYRQQPGQSLTLIATANQGSEATYESGFVIDKFPISRPNLTFSTLTVSNMSPEDSSIYLCSVYVGSSLEAFFGQGTRLTVV.

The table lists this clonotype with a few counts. CDR3 protein: CAWGLLDSGANVLTF. CDR3 DNA: TGTGCCTGGGGGCTCTTGGACTCTGGGGCCAACGTCCTGACTTTC. The chain couples TRBV30 to TRBJ2-6; D remains unclear. Germline V CDR1 and CDR2: GTSNPN, SVGIG (reference sequence). The CDR3 spans 15 residues. V lost 5 bases to trimming and J lost 0 bases, with 11 bases between them.

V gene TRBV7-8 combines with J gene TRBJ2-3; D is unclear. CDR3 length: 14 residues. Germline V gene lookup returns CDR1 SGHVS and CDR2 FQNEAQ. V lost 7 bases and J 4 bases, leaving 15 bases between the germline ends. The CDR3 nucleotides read TGTGCCAGCAATCCCGGCCTTGGGCCAGATACGCAGTATTTT. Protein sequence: CASNPGLGPDTQYF.

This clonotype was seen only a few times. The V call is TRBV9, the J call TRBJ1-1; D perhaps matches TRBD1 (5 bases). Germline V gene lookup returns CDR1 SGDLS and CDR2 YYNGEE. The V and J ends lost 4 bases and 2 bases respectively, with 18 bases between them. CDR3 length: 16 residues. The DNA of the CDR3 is TGTGCCAGCAGCCCATTTGCCGATGACAGAAACACTGAAGCTTTCTTT. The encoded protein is CASSPFADDRNTEAFF.

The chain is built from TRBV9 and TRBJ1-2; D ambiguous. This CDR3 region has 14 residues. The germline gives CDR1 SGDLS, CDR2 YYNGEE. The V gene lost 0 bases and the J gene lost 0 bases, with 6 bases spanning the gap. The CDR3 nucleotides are TGTGCCAGCAGCGTAGATGGATCTAACTATGGCTACACCTTC. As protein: CASSVDGSNYGYTF.

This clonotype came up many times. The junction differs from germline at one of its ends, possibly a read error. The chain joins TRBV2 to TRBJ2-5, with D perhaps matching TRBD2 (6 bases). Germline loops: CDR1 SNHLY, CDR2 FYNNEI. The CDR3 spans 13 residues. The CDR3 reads CASSKAGGKTQYF. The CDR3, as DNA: TGTGCCAGCAGTAAAGCGGGCGGCAAGACCCAGTACTTC.

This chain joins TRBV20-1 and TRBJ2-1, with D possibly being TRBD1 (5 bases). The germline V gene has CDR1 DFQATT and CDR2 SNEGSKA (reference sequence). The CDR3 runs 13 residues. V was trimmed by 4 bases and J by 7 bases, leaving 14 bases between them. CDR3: CSANFPGLNEQFF. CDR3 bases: TGCAGTGCTAATTTCCCAGGGCTGAATGAGCAGTTCTTC.

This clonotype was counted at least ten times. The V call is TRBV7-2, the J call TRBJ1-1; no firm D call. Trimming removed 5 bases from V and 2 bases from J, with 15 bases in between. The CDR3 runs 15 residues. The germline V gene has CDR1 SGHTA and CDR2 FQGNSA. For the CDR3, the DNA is TGTGCCAGCAGCCTTCATCTCAGGATAAACACTGAAGCTTTCTTT. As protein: CASSLHLRINTEAFF.

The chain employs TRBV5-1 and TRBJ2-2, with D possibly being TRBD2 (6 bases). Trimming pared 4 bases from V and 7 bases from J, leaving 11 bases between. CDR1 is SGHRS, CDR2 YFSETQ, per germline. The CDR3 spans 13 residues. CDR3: CASSSIADGELFF. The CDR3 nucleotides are TGCGCCAGCAGCAGTATAGCGGACGGGGAGCTGTTTTTT.

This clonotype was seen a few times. The CDR3 coding sequence is TGTGCCAGCTCACCACCGAACAGGGGTGGCTCAGATACGCAGTATTTT. Its translation: CASSPPNRGGSDTQYF. This chain uses TRBV18 with TRBJ2-3, with 7 bases fitting TRBD1. Germline assignment: CDR1 KGHSH and CDR2 LQKENI. The CDR3 sequence is 16 residues long. The ends lost 0 bases at V and 4 bases at J; junction bases unmatched: 7.

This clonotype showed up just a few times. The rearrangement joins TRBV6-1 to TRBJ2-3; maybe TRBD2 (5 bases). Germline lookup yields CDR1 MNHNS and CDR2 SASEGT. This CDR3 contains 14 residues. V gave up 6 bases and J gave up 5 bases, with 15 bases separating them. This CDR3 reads CASRASMTGDTQYF. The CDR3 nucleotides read TGTGCCAGCAGGGCTAGCATGACGGGAGATACGCAGTATTTT.

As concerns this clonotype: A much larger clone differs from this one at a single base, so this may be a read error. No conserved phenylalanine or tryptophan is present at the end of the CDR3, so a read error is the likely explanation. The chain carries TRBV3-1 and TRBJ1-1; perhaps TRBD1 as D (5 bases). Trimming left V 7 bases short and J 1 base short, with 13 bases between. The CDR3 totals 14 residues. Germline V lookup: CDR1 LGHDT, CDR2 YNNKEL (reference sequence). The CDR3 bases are TGTGCCAGCACCCTAGGGGCCCGGAACACTGAAGCTTTCCTT. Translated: CASTLGARNTEAFL.

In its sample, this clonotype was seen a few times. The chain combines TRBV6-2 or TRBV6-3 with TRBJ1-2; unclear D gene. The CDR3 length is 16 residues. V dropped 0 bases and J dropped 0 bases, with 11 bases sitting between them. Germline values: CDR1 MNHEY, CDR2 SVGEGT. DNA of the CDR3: TGTGCCAGCAGTTACTCGGGTAATGTCCCTAACTATGGCTACACCTTC. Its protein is CASSYSGNVPNYGYTF.

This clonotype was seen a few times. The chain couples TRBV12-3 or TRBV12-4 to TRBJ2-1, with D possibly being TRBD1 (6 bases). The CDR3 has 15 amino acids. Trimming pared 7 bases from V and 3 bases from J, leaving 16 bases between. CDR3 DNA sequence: TGTGCCAGCACCCCGGCAGGGGCCTTCTACAATGAGCAGTTCTTC. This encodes CASTPAGAFYNEQFF.

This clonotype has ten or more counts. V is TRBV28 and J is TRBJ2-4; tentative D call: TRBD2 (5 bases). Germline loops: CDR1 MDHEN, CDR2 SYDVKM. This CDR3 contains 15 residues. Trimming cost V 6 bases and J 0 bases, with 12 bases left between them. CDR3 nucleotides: TGTGCCAGCAGCACACGAGGACTAGCCAAAAACATTCAGTACTTC. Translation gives CASSTRGLAKNIQYF.

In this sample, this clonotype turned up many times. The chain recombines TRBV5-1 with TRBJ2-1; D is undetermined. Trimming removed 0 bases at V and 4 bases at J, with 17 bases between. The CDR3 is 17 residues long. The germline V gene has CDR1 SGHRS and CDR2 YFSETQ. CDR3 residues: CASSLEWQALGYNEQFF. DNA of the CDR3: TGCGCCAGCAGCTTGGAGTGGCAGGCACTTGGATACAATGAGCAGTTCTTC.

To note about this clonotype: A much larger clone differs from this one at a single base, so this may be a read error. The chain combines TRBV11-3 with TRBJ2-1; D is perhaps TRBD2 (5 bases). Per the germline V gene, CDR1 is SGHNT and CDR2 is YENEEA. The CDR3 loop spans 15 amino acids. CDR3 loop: CARSLDNLARNEQFF. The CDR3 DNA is TGTGCCCGCAGCTTAGATAACCTAGCCCGCAATGAGCAGTTCTTC.

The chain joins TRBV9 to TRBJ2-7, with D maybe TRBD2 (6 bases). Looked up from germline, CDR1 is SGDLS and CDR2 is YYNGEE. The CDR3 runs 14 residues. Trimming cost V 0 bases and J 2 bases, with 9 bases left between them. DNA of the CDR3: TGTGCCAGCAGCGTAGGTCGGGAGACCTACGAGCAGTACTTC. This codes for CASSVGRETYEQYF.

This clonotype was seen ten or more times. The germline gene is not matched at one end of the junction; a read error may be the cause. DNA for the CDR3: TGCAGTGCTAGAGATCGGATGTTGGACAGGGGGAACGCTGAAGCTTTCTTT. This gives the protein CSARDRMLDRGNAEAFF. This chain connects TRBV20-1 to TRBJ1-1; the match to TRBD1 covers 10 bases. Germline V lookup: CDR1 DFQATT, CDR2 SNEGSKA (reference sequence). This CDR3 spans 17 amino acids.